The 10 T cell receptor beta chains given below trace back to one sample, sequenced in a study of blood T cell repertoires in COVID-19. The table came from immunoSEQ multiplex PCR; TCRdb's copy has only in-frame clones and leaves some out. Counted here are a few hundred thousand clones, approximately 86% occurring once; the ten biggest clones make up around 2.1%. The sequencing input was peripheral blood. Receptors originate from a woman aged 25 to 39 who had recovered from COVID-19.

The DNA of the CDR3 is TGTGCCAGCAGCATACAGGGGGCGCGCGAGCAGTACTTC. Amino acid sequence: CASSIQGAREQYF. This sequence joins TRBV5-6 and TRBJ2-7; 9 bases map to TRBD1. This CDR3 is 13 amino acids long. J gave up 6 bases and V 4 bases, and 5 bases lay outside the gene matches. Germline V gene lookup returns CDR1 SGHDT and CDR2 YYEEEE.

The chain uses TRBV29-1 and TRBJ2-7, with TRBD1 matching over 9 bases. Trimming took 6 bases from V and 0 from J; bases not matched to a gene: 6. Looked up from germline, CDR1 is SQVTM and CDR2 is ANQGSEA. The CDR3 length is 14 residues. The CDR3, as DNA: TGCAGCGTGAGGAACAGGGGGCTCTCCTACGAGCAGTACTTC. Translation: CSVRNRGLSYEQYF.

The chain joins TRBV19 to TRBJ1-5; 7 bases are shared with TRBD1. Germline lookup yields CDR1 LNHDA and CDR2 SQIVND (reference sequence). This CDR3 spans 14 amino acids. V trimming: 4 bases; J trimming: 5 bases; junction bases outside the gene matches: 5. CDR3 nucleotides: TGTGCCAGTAGTAGCGGGACAGCATATCAGCCCCAGCATTTT. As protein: CASSSGTAYQPQHF. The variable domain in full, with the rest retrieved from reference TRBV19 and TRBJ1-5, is DGGITQSPKYLFRKEGQNVTLSCEQNLNHDAMYWYRQDPGQGLRLIYYSQIVNDFQKGDIAEGYSVSREKKESFPLTVTSAQKNPTAFYLCASSSGTAYQPQHFGDGTRLSIL.

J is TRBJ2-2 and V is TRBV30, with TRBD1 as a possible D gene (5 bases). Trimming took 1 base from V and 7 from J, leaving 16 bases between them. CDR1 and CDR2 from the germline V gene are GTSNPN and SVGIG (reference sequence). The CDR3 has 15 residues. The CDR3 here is CAWSGRGEWIGELFF. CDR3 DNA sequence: TGTGCCTGGAGTGGAAGGGGCGAGTGGATCGGGGAGCTGTTTTTT.

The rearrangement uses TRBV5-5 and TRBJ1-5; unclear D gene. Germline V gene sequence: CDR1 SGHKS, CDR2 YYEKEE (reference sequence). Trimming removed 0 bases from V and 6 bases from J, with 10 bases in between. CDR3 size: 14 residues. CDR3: CASSLETAAQPQHF. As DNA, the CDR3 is TGTGCCAGCAGCTTGGAAACAGCAGCTCAGCCCCAGCATTTT.

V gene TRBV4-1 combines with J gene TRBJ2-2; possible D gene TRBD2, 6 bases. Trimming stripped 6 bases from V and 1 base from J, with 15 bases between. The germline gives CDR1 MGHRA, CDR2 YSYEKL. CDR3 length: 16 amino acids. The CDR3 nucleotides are TGCGCCAGCAGTCCCTTTACGCGGGGGAACACCGGGGAGCTGTTTTTT. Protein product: CASSPFTRGNTGELFF.

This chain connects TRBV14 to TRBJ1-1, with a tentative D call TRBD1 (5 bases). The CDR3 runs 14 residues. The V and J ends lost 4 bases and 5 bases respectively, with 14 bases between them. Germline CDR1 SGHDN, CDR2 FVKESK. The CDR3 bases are TGTGCCAGCAGCCCCGGTTGGGGGAGGACTGAAGCTTTCTTT. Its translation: CASSPGWGRTEAFF.

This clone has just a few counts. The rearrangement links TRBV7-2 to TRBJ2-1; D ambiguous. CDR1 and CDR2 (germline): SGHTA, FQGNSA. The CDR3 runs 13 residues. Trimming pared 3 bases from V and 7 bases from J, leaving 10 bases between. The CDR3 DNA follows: TGTGCCAGCAGCTTTATGGTGCGGAATGAGCAGTTCTTC. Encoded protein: CASSFMVRNEQFF.

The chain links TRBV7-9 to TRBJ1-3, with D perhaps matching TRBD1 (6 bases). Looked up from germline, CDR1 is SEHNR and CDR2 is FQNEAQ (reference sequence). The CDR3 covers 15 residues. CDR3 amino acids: CAVSSGGPSGNTIYF. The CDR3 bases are TGTGCGGTATCTAGCGGGGGCCCCTCTGGAAACACCATATATTTT. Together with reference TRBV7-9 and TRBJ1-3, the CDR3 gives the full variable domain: DTGVSQNPRHKITKRGQNVTFRCDPISEHNRLYWYRQTLGQGPEFLTYFQNEAQLEKSRLLSDRFSAERPKGSFSTLEIQRTEQGDSAMYLCAVSSGGPSGNTIYFGEGSWLTVV.

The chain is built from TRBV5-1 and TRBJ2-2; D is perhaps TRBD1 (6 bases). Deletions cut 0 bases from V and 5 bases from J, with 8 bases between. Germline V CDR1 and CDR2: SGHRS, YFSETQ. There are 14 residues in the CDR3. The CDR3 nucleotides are TGCGCCAGCAGCTTGGACAGGGCGACCGGGGAGCTGTTTTTT. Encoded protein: CASSLDRATGELFF.